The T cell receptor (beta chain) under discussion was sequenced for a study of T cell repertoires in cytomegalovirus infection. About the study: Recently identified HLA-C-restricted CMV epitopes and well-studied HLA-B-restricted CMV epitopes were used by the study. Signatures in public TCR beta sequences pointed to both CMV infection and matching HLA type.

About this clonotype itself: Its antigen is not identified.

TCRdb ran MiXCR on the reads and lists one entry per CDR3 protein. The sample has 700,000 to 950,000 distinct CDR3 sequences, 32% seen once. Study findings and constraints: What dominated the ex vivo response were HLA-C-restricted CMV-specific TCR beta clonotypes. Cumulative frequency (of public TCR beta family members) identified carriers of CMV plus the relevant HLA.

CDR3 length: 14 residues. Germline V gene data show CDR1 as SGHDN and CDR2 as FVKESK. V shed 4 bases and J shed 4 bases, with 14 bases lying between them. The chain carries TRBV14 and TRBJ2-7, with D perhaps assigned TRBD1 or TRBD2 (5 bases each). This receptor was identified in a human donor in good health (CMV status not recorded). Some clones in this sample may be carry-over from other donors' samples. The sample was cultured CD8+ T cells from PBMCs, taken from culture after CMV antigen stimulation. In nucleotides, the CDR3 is TGTGCCAGCAGCCGGGACGCCGGGGAGTACGAGCAGTACGTC. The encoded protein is CASSRDAGEYEQYV.